Detailed here is one TCR beta chain. The antigen is unknown. From the germline J gene comes the end of the CDR3, since the read stops 3 residues before it. The sample contains more than one DNA sequence encoding this CDR3. The CDR3 loop spans 13 amino acids. CDR1 is SGHKS and CDR2 is YYEKEE in the germline V gene (reference sequence). V shed 6 bases and J shed 4 bases, with 13 bases lying between them. Method: immunoSEQ multiplex PCR; TCRdb's copy keeps in-frame clones and lacks some. The sample includes roughly 31,000 clones. The data stem from a study of T cells in women clearing cervical HPV infection. The overall study: Controls' single incident HPV16 infection cleared within 12 months without precancer.

Study-wide points: Richness plus V gene abundances separated cases from controls with AUC less than 0.9. TRBV6-7 relative abundance averaged 0.11% in cases and about 0.17% in controls.

The sample comprised blood buffy coat. This sequence was found in a woman aged 18-69 years with a cervical HPV16 infection that either progressed to CIN3+ or cleared (not recorded which). This rearrangement joins TRBV5-5 to TRBJ1-2; D is unresolved. The CDR3 sequence: CASTATAGYGYTF. The CDR3 DNA, read in part, is TGTGCCAGCACCGCAACCGCGGGCTATGGC.